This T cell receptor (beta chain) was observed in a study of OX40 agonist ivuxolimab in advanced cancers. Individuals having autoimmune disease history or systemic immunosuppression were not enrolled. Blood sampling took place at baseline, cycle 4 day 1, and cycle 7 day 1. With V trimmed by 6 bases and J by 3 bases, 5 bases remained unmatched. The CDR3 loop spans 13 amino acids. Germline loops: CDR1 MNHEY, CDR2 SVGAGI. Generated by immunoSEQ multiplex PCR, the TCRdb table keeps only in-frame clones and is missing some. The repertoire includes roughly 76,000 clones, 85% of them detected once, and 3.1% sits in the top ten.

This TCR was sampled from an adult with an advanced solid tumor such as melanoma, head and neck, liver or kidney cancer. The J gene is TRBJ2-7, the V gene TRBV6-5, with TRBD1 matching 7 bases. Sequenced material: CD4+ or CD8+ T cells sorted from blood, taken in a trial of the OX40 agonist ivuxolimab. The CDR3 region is CASRSGTDYEQYF. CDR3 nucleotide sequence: TGTGCCAGCAGATCCGGGACAGACTACGAGCAGTACTTC.